The 31 T cell receptor beta chains reported below all come from one sample, sequenced in a study of T cells expressing NK-cell markers. One entry per CDR3 protein, without DNA, is what TCRdb gives after re-calling the 5' RACE reads. Here the sample table reports roughly 180,000 distinct CDR3 sequences. Sequenced input: blood T cells: a sorted CD56 or NKG2C T cell subset, CD4+ or CD8+ T cells, or bulk PBMC T cells (not recorded which). The receptors stem from a woman between 18 and 70 years old in good health.

V is TRBV20-1 and J is TRBJ2-3; TCRdb reports TRBD1, a call that lacks DNA to check it against. Germline V gives CDR1 DFQATT, CDR2 SNEGSKA (reference sequence). This CDR3 comprises 16 residues. The CDR3 sequence: CSAAPWGGRAADTQYF.

The chain combines TRBV6-2 or TRBV6-3 with TRBJ2-3; the D call from TCRdb, TRBD1, cannot be confirmed without DNA. The germline CDR1 and CDR2 sequences are MNHEY and SVGEGT. CDR3 length: 15 amino acids. The chain's CDR3 is CASSSGTGGADTQYF.

The chain employs TRBV20-1 and TRBJ2-2; TCRdb proposes TRBD2, but this gene call is untestable without DNA. CDR1 is DFQATT, CDR2 SNEGSKA, per germline (reference sequence). This CDR3 region has 15 residues. The CDR3: CSASLSGRATGELFF.

The genes are TRBV3-1 and TRBJ2-5; TCRdb calls TRBD1, which cannot be checked without DNA. CDR3 size: 14 residues. Germline-derived CDR1 and CDR2 are LGHDT and YNNKEL (reference sequence). CDR3: CASSQDRQGETQYF.

The chain joins TRBV5-1 to TRBJ2-1. The CDR3 loop spans 13 amino acids. CDR1 and CDR2 (germline): SGHRS, YFSETQ. The CDR3 is CASSSTSTNEQFF. The full variable domain, rest sourced from reference TRBV5-1 and TRBJ2-1, is KAGVTQTPRYLIKTRGQQVTLSCSPISGHRSVSWYQQTPGQGLQFLFEYFSETQRNKGNFPGRFSGRQFSNSRSEMNVSTLELGDSALYLCASSSTSTNEQFFGPGTRLTVL.

The genes are TRBV4-1 and TRBJ2-5; absent DNA, TCRdb's TRBD2 call cannot be checked. This CDR3 has 17 amino acids. Germline CDR1 and CDR2: MGHRA and YSYEKL. CDR3 sequence reads: CASSRATSGGSEETQYF.

V and J are TRBV20-1 and TRBJ2-7; TCRdb lists TRBD1, though no DNA is available to test this call. Germline V lookup: CDR1 DFQATT, CDR2 SNEGSKA (reference sequence). This CDR3 contains 15 residues. Here the CDR3 reads CSASQPRDRGYEQYF.

The V call is TRBV7-9, the J call TRBJ2-1; no DNA is available, so the TRBD2 call from TCRdb remains unchecked. The germline CDR1 and CDR2 sequences are SEHNR and FQNEAQ (reference sequence). The CDR3 contains 15 residues. CDR3 residues: CASNLGGPLGHEQFF.

The chain carries TRBV5-1 and TRBJ1-2; the TCRdb D gene call, TRBD1, has no DNA to confirm it. This CDR3 region has 16 residues. CDR1 and CDR2 from the germline V gene are SGHRS and YFSETQ. This chain's CDR3 is CASSVIQGEENYGYTF.

V gene TRBV20-1 combines with J gene TRBJ2-3. CDR3 length: 13 residues. Germline V gives CDR1 DFQATT, CDR2 SNEGSKA (reference sequence). CDR3 amino acids: CSARDWSSLTQYF.

The rearrangement joins TRBV5-1 to TRBJ2-2; the D call of TRBD2 rests on TCRdb alone, since no DNA is present to check it. The CDR3 contains 15 residues. Germline V gene data show CDR1 as SGHRS and CDR2 as YFSETQ. The CDR3 reads CASSLTSANTGELFF.

The chain employs TRBV6-5 and TRBJ2-7; the TCRdb D gene call, TRBD1, has no DNA to confirm it. The germline gives CDR1 MNHEY, CDR2 SVGAGI. CDR3 length: 18 residues. The CDR3: CASSYSIGRGQGTYEQYF.

The chain combines TRBV7-2 with TRBJ2-7; without DNA, the TCRdb call of TRBD2 cannot be checked. The CDR3 extends over 13 amino acids. The V gene's germline CDR1 is SGHTA and CDR2 FQGNSA. The CDR3 is CASSQIAGAEQYF.

V is TRBV12-3 or TRBV12-4 and J is TRBJ2-7; TCRdb calls TRBD1, which cannot be checked without DNA. The CDR3 is 15 amino acids. Here the CDR3 reads CASSPGGRGSYEQYF.

V and J are TRBV30 and TRBJ2-1. The CDR3 totals 14 residues. Germline CDR1 and CDR2: GTSNPN and SVGIG (reference sequence). The CDR3 sequence: CAWRNIAGLNEQFF.

This sequence joins TRBV7-3 and TRBJ2-4; as DNA is missing, the TRBD2 call by TCRdb cannot be tested. This CDR3 spans 19 amino acids. Germline V gene data show CDR1 as SGHTA and CDR2 as FQGTGA. The CDR3 region is CASSSGLAGAPGTKNIQYF.

V is TRBV2 and J is TRBJ1-3. The germline CDR1 and CDR2 sequences are SNHLY and FYNNEI. The length of the CDR3 is 16 residues. This CDR3 is CASSESRSGAGNTIYF.

The genes are TRBV5-1 and TRBJ1-6. Germline-derived CDR1 and CDR2 are SGHRS and YFSETQ. The CDR3 covers 14 residues. The CDR3 loop reads CASSLPGLNSPLHF.

J is TRBJ2-2 and V is TRBV25-1. CDR3 size: 16 residues. The germline V gene has CDR1 MGHDK and CDR2 SYGVNS. CDR3 sequence reads: CASSGHWIGNTGELFF. Full variable domain (remainder filled in from reference TRBV25-1 and TRBJ2-2): EADIYQTPRYLVIGTGKKITLECSQTMGHDKMYWYQQDPGMELHLIHYSYGVNSTEKGDLSSESTVSRIRTEHFPLTLESARPSHTSQYLCASSGHWIGNTGELFFGEGSRLTVL.

The chain joins TRBV6-5 to TRBJ1-2. CDR1 is MNHEY, CDR2 SVGAGI, per germline. The CDR3 has 13 residues. CDR3 loop: CASSYGSSYGYTF.

V usage is TRBV14 and J usage is TRBJ1-3. Germline assignment: CDR1 SGHDN and CDR2 FVKESK. CDR3 size: 16 residues. CDR3: CASSPHLDYSGNTIYF. Filled out from reference TRBV14 and TRBJ1-3, the complete variable domain reads EAGVTQFPSHSVIEKGQTVTLRCDPISGHDNLYWYRRVMGKEIKFLLHFVKESKQDESGMPNNRFLAERTGGTYSTLKVQPAELEDSGVYFCASSPHLDYSGNTIYFGEGSWLTVV.

The chain links TRBV3-1 to TRBJ2-3; the D call of TRBD1 rests on TCRdb alone, since no DNA is present to check it. CDR3 length: 16 residues. Germline V gene lookup returns CDR1 LGHDT and CDR2 YNNKEL (reference sequence). This chain's CDR3 is CASSQEGRGGSDTQYF.

The chain uses TRBV30 and TRBJ1-1. Germline V gives CDR1 GTSNPN, CDR2 SVGIG (reference sequence). The CDR3 loop spans 14 amino acids. The CDR3 spells CAWSWIEVNTEAFF.

V and J are TRBV20-1 and TRBJ2-1. Germline values: CDR1 DFQATT, CDR2 SNEGSKA (reference sequence). The CDR3 runs to 11 residues. Here the CDR3 reads CSARAVGEQFF.

The genes are TRBV20-1 and TRBJ2-7. This CDR3 comprises 12 residues. Germline-derived CDR1 and CDR2 are DFQATT and SNEGSKA (reference sequence). The CDR3 region is CSAGRGSYEQYF.

The chain combines TRBV3-1 with TRBJ2-1. The CDR3 spans 16 residues. Germline CDR1 is LGHDT and CDR2 is YNNKEL (reference sequence). CDR3 amino acids: CASSQDLSADGDEQFF.

V gene TRBV11-2 combines with J gene TRBJ2-1; absent DNA, TCRdb's TRBD2 call cannot be checked. This CDR3 has 15 amino acids. Germline V CDR1 and CDR2: SGHAT, FQNNGV. This CDR3 is CASSLGSSLNNEQFF.

This chain connects TRBV29-1 to TRBJ2-3. Germline V lookup: CDR1 SQVTM, CDR2 ANQGSEA. CDR3 length: 14 residues. The CDR3 spells CSVEDQGFTDTQYF.

This rearrangement joins TRBV24-1 to TRBJ2-3; checking the TCRdb D call of TRBD2 is not possible without DNA. The CDR3 has 16 residues. The germline V gene has CDR1 KGHDR and CDR2 SFDVKD. The CDR3: CATSEASGKLTDTQYF.

V and J are TRBV4-1 and TRBJ2-5; TCRdb's assignment of TRBD1 cannot be checked, as there is no DNA. The V gene's germline CDR1 is MGHRA and CDR2 YSYEKL. The CDR3 totals 15 residues. CDR3 sequence: CASSPSGTAKETQYF.

The chain is built from TRBV24-1 and TRBJ2-1; TCRdb's D gene call, TRBD1, goes unchecked for lack of DNA. Germline V gene sequence: CDR1 KGHDR, CDR2 SFDVKD. The CDR3 runs 14 residues. This CDR3 reads CATSRGGIGNEQFF.